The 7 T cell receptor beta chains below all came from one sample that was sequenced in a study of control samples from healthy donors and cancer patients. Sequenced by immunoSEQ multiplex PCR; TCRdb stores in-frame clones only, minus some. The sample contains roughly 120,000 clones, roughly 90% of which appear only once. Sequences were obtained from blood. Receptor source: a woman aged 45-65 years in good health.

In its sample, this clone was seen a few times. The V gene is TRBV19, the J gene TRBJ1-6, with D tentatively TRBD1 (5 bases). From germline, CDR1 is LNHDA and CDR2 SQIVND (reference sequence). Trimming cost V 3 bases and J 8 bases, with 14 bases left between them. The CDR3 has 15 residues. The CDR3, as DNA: TGTGCCAGTAGTATCGGATGGGGCGTATATTCACCCCTCCACTTT. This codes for CASSIGWGVYSPLHF. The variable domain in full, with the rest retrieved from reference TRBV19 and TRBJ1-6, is DGGITQSPKYLFRKEGQNVTLSCEQNLNHDAMYWYRQDPGQGLRLIYYSQIVNDFQKGDIAEGYSVSREKKESFPLTVTSAQKNPTAFYLCASSIGWGVYSPLHFGNGTRLTVT.

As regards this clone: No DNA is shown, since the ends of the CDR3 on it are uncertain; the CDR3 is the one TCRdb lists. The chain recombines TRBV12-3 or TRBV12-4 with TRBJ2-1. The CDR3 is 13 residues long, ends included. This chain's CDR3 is CASSFGAGAEQFF.

The CDR3 spells CASGTGQVTDTQYF. The DNA for the CDR3 is TGTGCCAGCGGTACTGGACAGGTCACAGATACGCAGTATTTT. V is TRBV9 and J is TRBJ2-3; 7 bases align to TRBD1. With V trimmed by 7 bases and J by 2 bases, 7 bases remained unmatched. The CDR3 consists of 14 residues. Germline V CDR1 and CDR2: SGDLS, YYNGEE.

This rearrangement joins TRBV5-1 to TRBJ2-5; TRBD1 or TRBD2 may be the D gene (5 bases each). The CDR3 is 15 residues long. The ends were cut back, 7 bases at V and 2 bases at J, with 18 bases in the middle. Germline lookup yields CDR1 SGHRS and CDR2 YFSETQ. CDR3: CASQRDGADQETQYF. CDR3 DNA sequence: TGCGCCAGCCAGAGGGACGGGGCAGATCAAGAGACCCAGTACTTC.

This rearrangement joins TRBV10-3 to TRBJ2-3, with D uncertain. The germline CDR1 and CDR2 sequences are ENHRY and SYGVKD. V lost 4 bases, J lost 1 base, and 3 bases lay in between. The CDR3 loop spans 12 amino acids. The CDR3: CAISARTDTQYF. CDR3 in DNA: TGTGCCATCAGTGCCCGCACAGATACGCAGTATTTT.

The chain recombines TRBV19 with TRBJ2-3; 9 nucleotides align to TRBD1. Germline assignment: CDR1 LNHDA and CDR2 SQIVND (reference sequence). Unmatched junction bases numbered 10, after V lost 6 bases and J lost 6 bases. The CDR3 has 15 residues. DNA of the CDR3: TGTGCCAGTAGCGCCGGGACAGGGCCTAGTGATACGCAGTATTTT. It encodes CASSAGTGPSDTQYF.

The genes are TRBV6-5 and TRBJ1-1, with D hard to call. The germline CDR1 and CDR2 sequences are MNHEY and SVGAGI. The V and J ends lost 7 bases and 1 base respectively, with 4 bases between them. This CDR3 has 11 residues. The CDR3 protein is CASMRNTEAFF. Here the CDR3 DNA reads TGTGCCAGCATGAGGAACACTGAAGCTTTCTTT.